A single sample gave rise to the 19 T cell receptor beta chains below, sequenced in a study of molecular identifiers for immune sequencing clone quantification (dated 2018 in TCRdb). Receptor amplification or capture employed PCR. The sequencer listed for this sample is Illumina MiSeq. TCRdb reanalyzed the raw reads on its own, using fastp at Q25 for trimming and MiXCR for clone calling, and kept in-frame beta chains. Rows with a matching CDR3 protein are joined into one entry that keeps the most common DNA and genes. The sample yields about 36,000 distinct CDR3 sequences; under 20% were counted once. The leading ten clones occupy about 6.7% of the sample. The sequenced sample was naive CD8+ T cells from blood, with Jurkat cell RNA spiked in. What this sample's cell subset or site label stands for: FACS-sorted CD8+CD4-CCR7+CD45RA+ naive T cells. Receptors originate from a human donor in good health. Some libraries in this study had Jurkat cell RNA spiked in.

This clonotype was seen many times. This chain links TRBV7-2 with TRBJ2-3; 11 positions match TRBD1. V was clipped by 4 bases and J by 7 bases; unmatched bases: 10. CDR1 SGHTA and CDR2 FQGNSA come from the germline V gene. The CDR3 is made up of 16 amino acids. The CDR3 region has the DNA TGTGCCAGCAGCTCTTATCGGACAGGGGGCGGAAATACGCAGTATTTT. Protein sequence: CASSSYRTGGGNTQYF.

This clonotype was detected many times. J is TRBJ2-1 and V is TRBV7-2; 10 bases match TRBD2. CDR1 is SGHTA, CDR2 FQGNSA, per germline. The CDR3 loop spans 17 amino acids. With 5 bases clipped from V and 6 bases from J, the junction kept 13 bases outside the gene matches. The CDR3 protein is CASSRIPLAGVSNEQFF. The DNA for the CDR3 is TGTGCCAGCAGCCGAATCCCCCTAGCGGGAGTCTCCAATGAGCAGTTCTTC. Together with reference TRBV7-2 and TRBJ2-1, the CDR3 gives the full variable domain: GAGVSQSPSNKVTEKGKDVELRCDPISGHTALYWYRQSLGQGLEFLIYFQGNSAPDKSGLPSDRFSAERTGGSVSTLTIQRTQQEDSAVYLCASSRIPLAGVSNEQFFGPGTRLTVL.

The V call is TRBV4-1, the J call TRBJ1-1; D is unresolved. V gave up 1 base and J gave up 6 bases, with 15 bases separating them. The CDR3 is made up of 15 amino acids. CDR1 and CDR2 (germline): MGHRA, YSYEKL. CDR3 nucleotides: TGCGCCAGCAGCCAAGTTTACGCGGAGGGCGCTGAAGCTTTCTTT. It translates to CASSQVYAEGAEAFF.

This chain connects TRBV27 to TRBJ2-7, with TRBD1 matching 7 bases. The length of the CDR3 is 13 residues. CDR1 MNHEY and CDR2 SMNVEV come from the germline V gene (reference sequence). V lost 6 bases to trimming and J lost 2 bases; unmatched junction nucleotides: 4. DNA for the CDR3: TGTGCCAGCAGCGGGACAGACGCCTACGAGCAGTACTTC. Translating it yields CASSGTDAYEQYF.

This clonotype has at least ten counts. DNA of the CDR3: TGCAGTGCGAACAAGGGACTAGCGGCTACCTACGAGCAGTACTTC. This translates into CSANKGLAATYEQYF. The chain uses TRBV20-1 and TRBJ2-7, with 11 bases identical to TRBD2. Trimming took 6 bases from V and 2 from J; bases not matched to a gene: 9. This CDR3 is built from 15 residues. The germline V gene encodes CDR1 DFQATT and CDR2 SNEGSKA (reference sequence).

This clonotype was counted ten times or more. The J gene is TRBJ2-3, the V gene TRBV11-2; the D gene is possibly TRBD2 (5 bases). Germline V gene data show CDR1 as SGHAT and CDR2 as FQNNGV. Between the trimmed V and J ends, which lost 5 bases and 6 bases, there was a span of 9 bases. The CDR3 is made up of 12 amino acids. The CDR3: CASSPPGDTQYF. The CDR3 DNA is TGTGCCAGCAGCCCACCGGGGGATACGCAGTATTTT.

Regarding this clonotype: Given a much more abundant clone one base away, this may be a read error. The chain is built from TRBV29-1 and TRBJ1-1; D not resolved. Germline CDR1 is SQVTM and CDR2 is ANQGSEA. V gave up 5 bases and J gave up 3 bases, with 7 bases separating them. There are 11 residues in the CDR3. For the CDR3, the DNA is TGCAGCGTTACTAAGGACACTGAAGCTTTCTTT. Translating gives CSVTKDTEAFF. The full variable domain, in which reference TRBV29-1 and TRBJ1-1 provide the parts outside the CDR3, is SAVISQKPSRDICQRGTSLTIQCQVDSQVTMMFWYRQQPGQSLTLIATANQGSEATYESGFVIDKFPISRPNLTFSTLTVSNMSPEDSSIYLCSVTKDTEAFFGQGTRLTVV.

V usage is TRBV15 and J usage is TRBJ2-2, with D perhaps given as TRBD1 or TRBD2 (5 bases each). The V and J ends lost 0 bases and 3 bases respectively, with 11 bases between them. The CDR3 sequence is 16 residues long. The germline CDR1 and CDR2 sequences are LNHNV and YYDKDF (reference sequence). This CDR3 reads CATSRDRDPHTGELFF. Written as DNA, the CDR3 is TGTGCCACCAGCAGAGACAGGGACCCACACACCGGGGAGCTGTTTTTT.

This clonotype was observed a few times. The V call is TRBV4-2, the J call TRBJ2-2; tentatively, D is TRBD2 (6 bases). The V and J ends lost 0 bases and 5 bases respectively, with 19 bases between them. CDR3 length equals 18 residues. The germline gives CDR1 LGHNA, CDR2 YNFKEQ. DNA of the CDR3: TGTGCCAGCAGCCAAGATCTTTGGGCCAGGGCGGGGACCGGGGAGCTGTTTTTT. This translates into CASSQDLWARAGTGELFF.

This clonotype has a count of ten or more. The chain links TRBV28 to TRBJ1-5; the D gene is possibly TRBD1 (5 bases). Germline values: CDR1 MDHEN, CDR2 SYDVKM. There are 14 residues in the CDR3. With 2 bases removed from V and 7 bases from J, the gap between germline ends came to 12 bases. For the CDR3, the DNA is TGTGCCAGCAGTTTAGGCAGGGCACGGCAGCCCCAGCATTTT. This gives the protein CASSLGRARQPQHF.

Ten or more counts support this clonotype. The chain couples TRBV7-6 to TRBJ2-7; D is uncertain. The germline CDR1 and CDR2 sequences are SGHVS and FNYEAQ. The CDR3 is 15 amino acids. Trimming left V 1 base short and J 2 bases short, with 12 bases between. CDR3 amino acids: CASSLGVGSTYEQYF. Here the CDR3 DNA reads TGTGCCAGCAGCTTAGGGGTCGGATCCACCTACGAGCAGTACTTC.

This clonotype was counted ten times or more. The chain links TRBV3-1 to TRBJ2-1, with D hard to call. Trimming took 0 bases from V and 4 from J, leaving 10 bases between them. The CDR3 sequence is 15 residues long. Germline CDR1 reads LGHDT; CDR2 reads YNNKEL (reference sequence). The CDR3, as DNA: TGTGCCAGCAGCCAAGATTCCGAGCTATACAATGAGCAGTTCTTC. Translation gives CASSQDSELYNEQFF.

The table lists this clonotype with many counts. The gene calls are TRBV10-3 and TRBJ1-5; 7 bases map to TRBD1. Trimming at V came to 6 bases and at J to 1 base, leaving 0 bases not matched to a gene. The germline V gene encodes CDR1 ENHRY and CDR2 SYGVKD. The CDR3 length is 13 residues. The CDR3 loop reads CAIRTGSNQPQHF. The CDR3 bases are TGTGCCATCAGGACAGGGAGCAATCAGCCCCAGCATTTT.

This clonotype was counted ten times or more. CDR3 sequence: CASSLATSSYEQYF. The DNA for the CDR3 is TGCGCCAGCAGCTTGGCTACGAGCTCCTACGAGCAGTACTTC. V gene TRBV5-1 combines with J gene TRBJ2-7; D not certain. The V gene lost 0 bases and the J gene lost 0 bases, with 7 bases spanning the gap. The CDR3 sequence is 14 residues long. Germline V gene lookup returns CDR1 SGHRS and CDR2 YFSETQ.

This clonotype was recorded at least ten times. The chain joins TRBV9 to TRBJ1-2; 7 bases agree with TRBD1. Germline lookup yields CDR1 SGDLS and CDR2 YYNGEE. The ends lost 4 bases at V and 0 bases at J; junction bases unmatched: 6. The CDR3 is 15 amino acids. CDR3 sequence: CASSNWDRSNYGYTF. CDR3 DNA: TGTGCCAGCAGCAATTGGGACAGATCTAACTATGGCTACACCTTC.

The chain links TRBV27 to TRBJ1-1; perhaps TRBD1 as D (6 bases). This CDR3 spans 15 amino acids. Trimming left V 4 bases short and J 2 bases short, with 14 bases between. Germline CDR1 is MNHEY and CDR2 is SMNVEV (reference sequence). CDR3 loop: CASSWGAGDNTEAFF. The CDR3 nucleotides read TGTGCCAGCAGTTGGGGGGCAGGGGATAACACTGAAGCTTTCTTT.

The V call is TRBV27, the J call TRBJ1-6, with D unresolved. V lost 5 bases and J lost 7, with 12 bases in between. This CDR3 spans 14 amino acids. Germline-derived CDR1 and CDR2 are MNHEY and SMNVEV (reference sequence). The DNA of the CDR3 is TGTGCCAGCAGTCGGCCGGGCTCCAATTCACCCCTCCACTTT. This translates into CASSRPGSNSPLHF.

Ten or more counts support this clonotype. The gene calls are TRBV13 and TRBJ2-2; D may match TRBD1 or TRBD2 (5 bases each). The CDR3 length is 15 residues. Germline V gives CDR1 PRHDT, CDR2 FYEKMQ (reference sequence). Between the trimmed V and J ends, which lost 3 bases and 2 bases, there was a span of 10 bases. CDR3 nucleotide sequence: TGTGCCAGCAGCTTTGTGGGACCAAACACCGGGGAGCTGTTTTTT. Encoded protein: CASSFVGPNTGELFF.

This clonotype was counted at least ten times. This chain links TRBV7-9 with TRBJ2-7; the D is unclear. V lost 4 bases, J lost 4 bases, and 11 bases lay in between. The CDR3 is made up of 13 amino acids. Per the germline V gene, CDR1 is SEHNR and CDR2 is FQNEAQ (reference sequence). CDR3 nucleotide sequence: TGTGCCAGCAGCTCCCAGGTTACGTACGAGCAGTACTTC. Translating gives CASSSQVTYEQYF. The full variable domain, completed using reference TRBV7-9 and TRBJ2-7, is DTGVSQNPRHKITKRGQNVTFRCDPISEHNRLYWYRQTLGQGPEFLTYFQNEAQLEKSRLLSDRFSAERPKGSFSTLEIQRTEQGDSAMYLCASSSQVTYEQYFGPGTRLTVT.